A selection of T cell receptor beta chains follows, all from one sample in a study of cytomegalovirus exposure and HLA in healthy donors. Generated by immunoSEQ multiplex PCR, the TCRdb table keeps only in-frame clones and is missing some. Of under 70,000 clones in the sample, approximately 90% are singletons; the top ten hold approximately 1.5%. Sequencing input: PBMCs. The receptors were sampled from a woman aged 18-35 years in good health and CMV-seronegative. Each CDR3 is given with its conserved first and last residue. Each record gives: D gene, J gene, V gene, clone size, CDR3 DNA, CDR3 protein. D genes are given only for firm matches. The size entry is marked missing in some rows and otherwise reads once, few, many or a size class.

d_call: TRBD1
j_call: TRBJ1-2
v_call: TRBV6-1
clone_size: .
cdr3_nt: TGTGCCAGCAGTGAGCCGGGACAGAAGTGGAGATACACCTTC
cdr3_aa: CASSEPGQKWRYTF

d_call: .
j_call: TRBJ2-7
v_call: TRBV28
clone_size: .
cdr3_nt: TGTGCCAGCAGTTTTCACAGGGCCCAAGTTATCGAGCAGTACTTC
cdr3_aa: CASSFHRAQVIEQYF

d_call: .
j_call: TRBJ2-1
v_call: TRBV30
clone_size: once
cdr3_nt: TGTGCCTGGAGTAGGGACATACGGGATGAGCAGTTCTTC
cdr3_aa: CAWSRDIRDEQFF

d_call: .
j_call: TRBJ2-1
v_call: TRBV5-1
clone_size: once
cdr3_nt: TGCGCCAGCAGCCCCGGGGGAACCTACAATGAGCAGTTCTTC
cdr3_aa: CASSPGGTYNEQFF

d_call: .
j_call: TRBJ2-4
v_call: TRBV5-1
clone_size: .
cdr3_nt: TGCGCCAGCAGCTTGGAGGGAGCGGGTTTGGACATTCAGTACTTC
cdr3_aa: CASSLEGAGLDIQYF

d_call: TRBD1
j_call: TRBJ1-5
v_call: TRBV6-4
clone_size: .
cdr3_nt: TGTGCCAGCAGTCGGACAGGGGTTGGATCCGAGCCCCAGCATTTT
cdr3_aa: CASSRTGVGSEPQHF

d_call: .
j_call: TRBJ2-1
v_call: TRBV2
clone_size: .
cdr3_nt: TGTGCCAGCAGTGAATGGGGGCCTCCTAAGTTCTTC
cdr3_aa: CASSEWGPPKFF

d_call: TRBD1
j_call: TRBJ2-7
v_call: TRBV29-1
clone_size: .
cdr3_nt: TGCAGCCTAGGACAGGGGGACGAGCAGTACTTC
cdr3_aa: CSLGQGDEQYF

d_call: TRBD1
j_call: TRBJ2-4
v_call: TRBV19
clone_size: once
cdr3_nt: TGTGCCAGTAGGATACAGGGGGCGAACATTCAGTACTTC
cdr3_aa: CASRIQGANIQYF

d_call: TRBD2
j_call: TRBJ2-5
v_call: TRBV2
clone_size: .
cdr3_nt: TGTGCCAGCAGTCCCTCCCGGCGGGAGGTGGAGACCCAGTACTTC
cdr3_aa: CASSPSRREVETQYF

d_call: .
j_call: TRBJ1-1
v_call: TRBV30
clone_size: .
cdr3_nt: TGTGCCTGGAGCCGCGGCGGGAACACTGAAGCTTTCTTT
cdr3_aa: CAWSRGGNTEAFF

d_call: TRBD1
j_call: TRBJ1-5
v_call: TRBV5-1
clone_size: .
cdr3_nt: TGCGCCAGCAGCTTTACAGGGGCAGCGAATCAGCCCCAGCATTTT
cdr3_aa: CASSFTGAANQPQHF

d_call: TRBD2
j_call: TRBJ2-1
v_call: TRBV9
clone_size: .
cdr3_nt: TGTGCCAGCAGCCCTAGCGGGAGGGCAGACAATGAGCAGTTCTTC
cdr3_aa: CASSPSGRADNEQFF

d_call: .
j_call: TRBJ2-7
v_call: TRBV13
clone_size: .
cdr3_nt: TGTGCCAGCAGCTTTCGTGGGGCCTCCTACGAGCAGTACTTC
cdr3_aa: CASSFRGASYEQYF

d_call: .
j_call: TRBJ2-2
v_call: TRBV19
clone_size: few
cdr3_nt: TGTGCCAGTAGTATAGAAGGGACAACCGGGGAGCTGTTTTTT
cdr3_aa: CASSIEGTTGELFF

d_call: TRBD2
j_call: TRBJ2-3
v_call: TRBV6-4
clone_size: .
cdr3_nt: TGTGCCAGCAGTGAGGCCCCAGCGGGGGTATTGGCAGATACGCAGTATTTT
cdr3_aa: CASSEAPAGVLADTQYF

d_call: .
j_call: TRBJ1-1
v_call: TRBV27
clone_size: .
cdr3_nt: TGTACCGCGGGAGACTCCCTTTCTGAAGCTTTCTTT
cdr3_aa: CTAGDSLSEAFF

d_call: .
j_call: TRBJ2-1
v_call: TRBV5-1
clone_size: .
cdr3_nt: TGCGCCAGCAGCTTAAGACAGGGAGGTGGCAATGAGCAGTTCTTC
cdr3_aa: CASSLRQGGGNEQFF

d_call: .
j_call: TRBJ2-5
v_call: TRBV2
clone_size: .
cdr3_nt: TGTGCCAGCAGTGAAGGCAGGGGCGGGGAGACCCAGTACTTC
cdr3_aa: CASSEGRGGETQYF

d_call: .
j_call: TRBJ1-6
v_call: TRBV2
clone_size: few
cdr3_nt: TGTGCCAGCAGTGAAAGGAGCTCCTATAATTCACCCCTCCACTTT
cdr3_aa: CASSERSSYNSPLHF

d_call: .
j_call: TRBJ2-7
v_call: TRBV7-8
clone_size: .
cdr3_nt: TGTGCCAGCAGCTTAGCCCTCGCAGTGGTCTCCGAGCAGTACTTC
cdr3_aa: CASSLALAVVSEQYF

d_call: .
j_call: TRBJ2-2
v_call: TRBV28
clone_size: .
cdr3_nt: TGTGCCAGCAGTTTGATTGAGGGCACCGGGGAGCTGTTTTTT
cdr3_aa: CASSLIEGTGELFF

d_call: TRBD1
j_call: TRBJ1-1
v_call: TRBV9
clone_size: .
cdr3_nt: TGTGCCAGCAGCGTACAGGGGGCTAACACTGAAGCTTTCTTT
cdr3_aa: CASSVQGANTEAFF